The 12 T cell receptor beta chains presented below share a single source sample, sequenced in a study of OX40 agonist ivuxolimab in advanced cancers. The repertoire was sequenced with immunoSEQ multiplex PCR; TCRdb's copy has only in-frame clones and lacks some. The sample holds tens of thousands of clones, around four fifths seen once. The input for sequencing was CD4+ or CD8+ T cells sorted from blood, taken in a trial of the OX40 agonist ivuxolimab. These receptors originate from an adult with an advanced solid tumor such as melanoma, head and neck, liver or kidney cancer.

The chain is built from TRBV18 and TRBJ1-5, with D possibly TRBD1 on 5 matching bases. This CDR3 is 16 amino acids long. Germline V gene sequence: CDR1 KGHSH, CDR2 LQKENI. Trimming removed 4 bases at V and 4 bases at J, with 17 bases between. The CDR3 protein is CASSQRDPGTNQPQHF. The CDR3, as DNA: TGTGCCAGCTCACAACGGGACCCCGGGACTAATCAGCCCCAGCATTTT.

This clone has a handful of counts. This sequence joins TRBV19 and TRBJ2-1; 10 bases line up with TRBD2. Looked up from germline, CDR1 is LNHDA and CDR2 is SQIVND (reference sequence). The CDR3 spans 17 residues. The trim removed 7 bases at V and 0 bases at J, leaving 9 bases unmatched. The CDR3 region has the DNA TGTGCCAGTACTCTAGCGGGGGCCAGGAGCTCCTACAATGAGCAGTTCTTC. Translated: CASTLAGARSSYNEQFF.

With respect to this clone: Its ends do not fully match the called genes, so a read error is possible. V usage is TRBV7-7 and J usage is TRBJ2-3; 7 bases agree with TRBD1. This CDR3 is built from 14 residues. In germline, CDR1 is SSHAT, CDR2 FNYEAQ (reference sequence). The CDR3 bases are TGTGCTAGCAGCAAAGACAGGGTTTCAGATACGCAGTATTTT. Protein: CASSKDRVSDTQYF. Full variable domain (missing parts from reference TRBV7-7 and TRBJ2-3): GAGVSQSPRYKVTKRGQDVTLRCDPISSHATLYWYQQALGQGPEFLTYFNYEAQPDKSGLPSDRFSAERPEGSISTLTIQRTEQRDSAMYRCASSKDRVSDTQYFGPGTRLTVL.

V gene TRBV7-3 combines with J gene TRBJ2-2; 9 positions match TRBD2. V was clipped by 4 bases and J by 2 bases; unmatched bases: 5. Per the germline V gene, CDR1 is SGHTA and CDR2 is FQGTGA. The CDR3 consists of 16 residues. As DNA, the CDR3 is TGTGCCAGCAGCTCCCTTAGCGGGGGCAACACCGGGGAGCTGTTTTTT. Encoded protein: CASSSLSGGNTGELFF.

V is TRBV30 and J is TRBJ1-1; D remains unclear. This CDR3 is built from 14 residues. V was shortened by 4 bases and J by 5 bases, with 17 bases between the two germline ends. CDR1 and CDR2 (germline): GTSNPN, SVGIG (reference sequence). Here the CDR3 reads CAWIRPGLGTEAFF. The CDR3 nucleotides are TGTGCCTGGATCCGCCCGGGTTTAGGTACTGAAGCTTTCTTT.

The chain recombines TRBV2 with TRBJ1-5, with 7 bases matching TRBD1. The CDR3 is 13 residues long. Trimming took 7 bases from V and 7 from J; bases not matched to a gene: 7. The V gene's germline CDR1 is SNHLY and CDR2 FYNNEI. CDR3 sequence reads: CASTWDSRQPQHF. The CDR3 nucleotides read TGTGCCAGCACTTGGGACAGTCGACAGCCCCAGCATTTT.

The rearrangement uses TRBV10-3 and TRBJ2-2, with 8 nucleotides matching TRBD1. Germline CDR1 ENHRY, CDR2 SYGVKD. Trimming removed 10 bases from V and 1 base from J; junction bases left unmatched: 8. This CDR3 comprises 15 residues. CDR3 coding DNA: TGTGCCACCCTCCAGGGGGCCCTGAACACCGGGGAGCTGTTTTTT. It is translated as CATLQGALNTGELFF.

This chain links TRBV5-6 with TRBJ1-4; no clear D gene. CDR3 size: 15 residues. V lost 1 base, J lost 8 bases, and 15 bases lay in between. Germline-derived CDR1 and CDR2 are SGHDT and YYEEEE. The CDR3 sequence: CASSLYSGLGEKLFF. CDR3 nucleotides: TGTGCCAGCAGCTTGTATTCAGGATTGGGCGAAAAACTGTTTTTT.

This clone was seen only a few times. The V gene is TRBV18, the J gene TRBJ2-7, with TRBD1 identical over 8 bases. CDR3 length: 13 residues. Per germline, CDR1 KGHSH and CDR2 LQKENI. V lost 6 bases to trimming and J lost 5 bases; unmatched junction nucleotides: 6. The CDR3 DNA reads as TGTGCCAGCTCCCCCCAGGGGGCGAACGAGCAGTACTTC. This gives the protein CASSPQGANEQYF. Full variable domain (remainder filled in from reference TRBV18 and TRBJ2-7): NAGVMQNPRHLVRRRGQEARLRCSPMKGHSHVYWYRQLPEEGLKFMVYLQKENIIDESGMPKERFSAEFPKEGPSILRIQQVVRGDSAAYFCASSPQGANEQYFGPGTRLTVT.

CDR3 sequence: CASSLDRGSYEQYF. The CDR3 DNA sequence: TGTGCCAGCAGCTTGGATAGGGGATCCTACGAGCAGTACTTC. V usage is TRBV5-4 and J usage is TRBJ2-7, with a tentative D call TRBD1 (5 bases). The V end was cut by 0 bases, the J end by 1 base, with 8 bases between. CDR1 and CDR2 from the germline V gene are SGHNT and YYREEE (reference sequence). This CDR3 has 14 amino acids.

The rearrangement links TRBV11-2 to TRBJ2-5; tentatively, D is TRBD2 (7 bases). The CDR3 loop spans 13 amino acids. Per germline, CDR1 SGHAT and CDR2 FQNNGV. V was cut by 0 bases and J by 10 bases, with 12 bases left in between. The CDR3 DNA follows: TGTGCCAGCAGCTTAGATTACAGGGACTACCAGTACTTC. It is translated as CASSLDYRDYQYF. The full variable domain, with the rest looked up from reference TRBV11-2 and TRBJ2-5, is EAGVAQSPRYKIIEKRQSVAFWCNPISGHATLYWYQQILGQGPKLLIQFQNNGVVDDSQLPKDRFSAERLKGVDSTLKIQPAKLEDSAVYLCASSLDYRDYQYFGPGTRLLVL.

This chain connects TRBV7-2 to TRBJ2-1; TRBD2 aligns across 10 bases. V trimming: 6 bases; J trimming: 6 bases; junction bases outside the gene matches: 11. The CDR3 length is 16 residues. Germline V lookup: CDR1 SGHTA, CDR2 FQGNSA. CDR3 region: CASRPPGLAGVNEQFF. The DNA of the CDR3 is TGTGCCAGCAGACCCCCTGGTCTAGCGGGGGTCAATGAGCAGTTCTTC.